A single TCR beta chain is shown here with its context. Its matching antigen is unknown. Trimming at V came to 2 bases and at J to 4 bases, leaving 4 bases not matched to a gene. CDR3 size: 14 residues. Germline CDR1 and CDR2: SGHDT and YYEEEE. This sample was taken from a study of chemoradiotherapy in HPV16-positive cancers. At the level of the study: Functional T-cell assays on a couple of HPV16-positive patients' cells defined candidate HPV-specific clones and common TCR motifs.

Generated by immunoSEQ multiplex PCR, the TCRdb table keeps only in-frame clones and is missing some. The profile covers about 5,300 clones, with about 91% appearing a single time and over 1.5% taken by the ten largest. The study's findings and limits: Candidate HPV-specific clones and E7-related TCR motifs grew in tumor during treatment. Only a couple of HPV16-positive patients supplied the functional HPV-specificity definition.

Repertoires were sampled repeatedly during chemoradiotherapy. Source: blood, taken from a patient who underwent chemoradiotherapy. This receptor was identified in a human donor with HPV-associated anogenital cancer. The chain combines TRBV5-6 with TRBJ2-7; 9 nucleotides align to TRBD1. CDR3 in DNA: TGTGCCAGCAGCTTTTACGGGACAGGGTACGAGCAGTACTTC. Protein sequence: CASSFYGTGYEQYF.